This TCR beta chain originates from a study of blood T cell repertoires in COVID-19. Turning to the study itself: PBMCs, B-cell-depleted T cells, or T cells provided the cDNA or gDNA that made up the material.

TCRdb keeps only in-frame clones here, not all; method: immunoSEQ multiplex PCR. The sample shows roughly 200,000 clones, roughly 90% of them seen only once. The germline V gene encodes CDR1 LGHNT and CDR2 FRNRAP. There are 19 residues in the CDR3. Trimming removed 6 bases from V and 1 base from J, with 28 bases in between. The rearrangement joins TRBV12-5 to TRBJ2-7, with D possibly matching TRBD1 (5 bases). This sequence was found in a man between 50 and 59 years old with acute or convalescent COVID-19. Sequenced: peripheral blood. The CDR3 DNA is TGTGCTAGTGGGACACTGAACAACAGGAGACCCATTAGATCCTACGAGCAGTACGTC. Its translation is CASGTLNNRRPIRSYEQYV.